This TCR beta chain was recovered during a study of T-cell reconstitution after alpha-beta-depleted transplantation in children. CDR3 length: 15 residues. With 2 bases clipped from V and 7 bases from J, the junction kept 5 bases outside the gene matches. Looked up from germline, CDR1 is SGHKS and CDR2 is YYEKEE (reference sequence). Findings of the study overall: From newly produced T cells came most of the T-cell counts and diversity one year after transplant.

As concerns this clonotype: Its antigen is currently unknown.

The TCRbeta library was prepared with unique molecular identifiers. TCRdb analysed the PCR reads with MiXCR anew, one entry per CDR3 protein. Of 200,000 to 250,000 distinct CDR3 sequences listed, around 9.9% were seen once; the top ten hold approximately 28%. The material sequenced was PBMCs, taken before TCRalphabeta/CD19-depleted stem cell transplant. The V gene is TRBV5-5, the J gene TRBJ2-2; TRBD1 agrees at 10 bases. This clonotype was sampled from a child under two years old with acute myeloid leukemia, due to receive a stem cell transplant. CDR3 loop: CASSFGTGAFGELFF. CDR3 sequence (DNA): TGTGCCAGCAGCTTCGGGACAGGGGCGTTCGGGGAGCTGTTTTTT.